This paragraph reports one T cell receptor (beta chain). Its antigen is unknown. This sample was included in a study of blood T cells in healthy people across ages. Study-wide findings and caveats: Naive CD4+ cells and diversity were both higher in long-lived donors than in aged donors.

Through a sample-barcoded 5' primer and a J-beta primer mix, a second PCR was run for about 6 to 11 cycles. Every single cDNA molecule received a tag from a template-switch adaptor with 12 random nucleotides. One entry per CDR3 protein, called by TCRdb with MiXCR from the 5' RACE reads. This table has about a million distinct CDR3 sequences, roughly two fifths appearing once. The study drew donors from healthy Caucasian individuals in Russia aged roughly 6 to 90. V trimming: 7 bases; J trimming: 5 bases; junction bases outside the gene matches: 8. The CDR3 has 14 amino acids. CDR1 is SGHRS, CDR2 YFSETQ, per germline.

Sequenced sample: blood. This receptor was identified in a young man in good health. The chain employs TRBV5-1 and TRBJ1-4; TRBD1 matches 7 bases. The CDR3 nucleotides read TGCGCCAGCGGGCTGGGACAGAAAAATGAAAAACTGTTTTTT. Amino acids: CASGLGQKNEKLFF.